This T cell receptor beta chain emerged from a study of blood T cells in healthy people across ages. The CDR3 extends over 15 amino acids. Germline CDR1 reads SGHTA; CDR2 reads FQGTGA. The V end was cut by 5 bases, the J end by 1 base, with 13 bases between. With regard to this clonotype: Its specificity is unknown.

Broader study findings: Whereas aged donors had fewer naive CD4+ cells, long-lived donors had more of them and higher diversity. Diversity estimates from one million T cells were considered underestimates.

A second about 6 to 11 cycle PCR used barcoded and J-beta primers. TCRdb re-called the 5' RACE reads through MiXCR, storing one row per CDR3 protein. The data hold around 1.1 million distinct CDR3 sequences, with more than 30% observed a single time. The specimen sequenced was blood. The source of this sequence is a man aged 18 to 30 in good health. This chain connects TRBV7-3 to TRBJ2-3, with a possible D match to TRBD2 (7 bases). Here the CDR3 reads CASSRGGFGTDTQYF. In DNA, the CDR3 is TGTGCCAGCAGCCGCGGGGGCTTCGGCACAGATACGCAGTATTTT.